These T cell receptor beta chains were read from a single sample in a study of cytomegalovirus exposure and HLA in healthy donors. Method: immunoSEQ multiplex PCR; TCRdb's copy keeps in-frame clones and lacks some. Of around 170,000 clones listed, 70% to 80% are singletons. Sequenced: PBMCs. These receptors were collected from a young man in good health and CMV-seronegative. Both conserved end residues are part of each CDR3. D genes are given only for firm matches. Not every row has a clone size; where given, it reads once, few, many or a size class.

v_call	cdr3_length	clone_size	d_call	j_call	cdr3_aa	cdr3_nt
TRBV7-3	14	many	.	TRBJ2-7	CASSLMPSSYEQYF	TGTGCCAGCAGCTTAATGCCTAGCTCCTACGAGCAGTACTTC
TRBV7-9	16	.	TRBD2	TRBJ2-1	CASSLARGRAMDEQFF	TGTGCCAGCAGCTTAGCGCGGGGGAGGGCCATGGATGAGCAGTTCTTC
TRBV21-1	15	.	.	TRBJ2-4	CASSTSGGQKNIQYF	TGTGCCAGCAGCACAAGCGGCGGCCAGAAAAACATTCAGTACTTC
TRBV28	12	few	.	TRBJ1-2	CASSSSQYGYTF	TGTGCCAGCAGTTCCTCGCAGTATGGCTACACCTTC
TRBV6-9	15	.	TRBD2	TRBJ2-1	CAGPASGSSYNEQFF	TGTGCCGGGCCGGCTAGCGGGAGCTCCTACAATGAGCAGTTCTTC
TRBV29-1	14	.	TRBD2	TRBJ2-1	CSIRTSGRSGEQFF	TGCAGCATTCGGACTAGCGGGAGGAGTGGTGAGCAGTTCTTC
TRBV5-6	16	.	TRBD2	TRBJ2-4	CASSLYGGEAKNIQYF	TGTGCCAGCAGCTTGTACGGGGGGGAAGCCAAAAACATTCAGTACTTC
TRBV7-2	16	.	TRBD1	TRBJ2-7	CASSLTGTGASYEQYF	TGTGCCAGCAGCTTAACCGGGACAGGGGCCAGCTACGAGCAGTACTTC
TRBV11-3	17	.	TRBD1	TRBJ2-7	CASSLVKWGQGSNEQYF	TGTGCCAGCAGCTTAGTAAAATGGGGACAGGGTAGCAACGAGCAGTACTTC
TRBV7-2	15	.	.	TRBJ2-4	CASSVVAQGSNIQYF	TGTGCCAGCAGCGTCGTTGCGCAGGGCAGCAACATTCAGTACTTC